This T cell receptor (beta chain) was identified in a study of T cell repertoires in cytomegalovirus infection (dated by TCRdb to about 2019). Looking at the study overall: Recently identified HLA-C-restricted CMV epitopes, whose presentation resists viral immunomodulation, were targeted by peptide stimulations together with well-studied HLA-B-restricted epitopes. Donor HLA type was relevant to the analysis, as public TCR beta signatures indicated carriage of CMV infection together with the matching HLA type. The paper's findings and limits, for the study overall: In both this cohort and an independent cohort of under 450 donors, the cumulative frequency of public TCR beta family members distinguished carriers of CMV infection plus the relevant HLA type. In the ex vivo response, HLA-C-restricted CMV-specific TCR beta clonotypes were dominant, and in two of eight donors the single most frequent clonotype came from this HLA-C-restricted group.

This sample's treatment or condition label indicates: in vitro stimulation with specific CMV peptide epitopes to enrich CMV-specific T cells. The sequencer was an Illumina HiSeq 1500. TCRdb reran the public reads through fastp at Q25 and MiXCR, keeping productive beta chains. Every entry covers one CDR3 protein and lists the most common genes and DNA from its rows. The sample profile shows about 770,000 distinct CDR3 sequences; 25% to 35% of them were found once. Over 10% of the sample is taken by the ten largest. Its CDR3 holds 13 amino acids, cysteine through phenylalanine. Here the CDR3 DNA is all that survives: 39 bases in frame from base 1. CDR1 and CDR2 were assigned from the germline V gene as MNHEY and SVGEGT. For this chain, trimming is 4 bases at the V end and 7 bases at the J end, and the number of junction bases without a gene match is 5. This clonotype was observed many times. No antigen is known for it. Per-base qualities were not stored, and no clone one base away is much larger.

This clonotype was obtained from a human donor in good health (CMV status not recorded). Some clones in this sample may be carry-over from other donors' samples. The input for sequencing was cultured CD8+ T cells from PBMCs, taken from culture after CMV antigen stimulation. The receptor chain draws on TRBV6-2 or TRBV6-3 and TRBJ1-2; 8 junctional bases match TRBD1. CDR3 loop: CASSFDRGGGYTF. The DNA sequence is as follows: TGTGCCAGCAGTTTCGACAGGGGTGGTGGCTACACCTTC.